Below, 18 T cell receptor beta chains from the same sample are listed, as sequenced in a study of cytomegalovirus exposure and HLA in healthy donors. The PCR was carried out with 60 Vbeta primers and 13 Jbeta primers. Using immunoSEQ multiplex PCR, the repertoire was profiled, and TCRdb retains in-frame clones only, with some absent. The sample holds approximately 190,000 clones; around 75% are singletons and the top ten take 6.3%. Specimen: PBMCs. Every receptor here comes from a man aged 40-49 years in good health and CMV-seropositive.

V usage is TRBV4-1 and J usage is TRBJ1-4, with D possibly matching TRBD1 (6 bases). Germline V gene sequence: CDR1 MGHRA, CDR2 YSYEKL. V lost 1 base, J lost 7 bases, and 13 bases lay in between. CDR3 length: 15 residues. The CDR3 sequence is CASSQGLLDSEKLFF. In DNA form, the CDR3 reads TGCGCCAGCAGCCAAGGCCTCTTGGACAGTGAAAAACTGTTTTTT.

This rearrangement joins TRBV9 to TRBJ2-2; D call uncertain. V lost 3 bases and J lost 0, with 12 bases in between. From germline, CDR1 is SGDLS and CDR2 YYNGEE. The CDR3 covers 16 residues. The CDR3 DNA sequence: TGTGCCAGCAGCGCCCAAATACTTCCGAACACCGGGGAGCTGTTTTTT. It encodes CASSAQILPNTGELFF.

The V and J genes are TRBV10-3 and TRBJ2-5; TRBD1 matches 9 bases. Germline V CDR1 and CDR2: ENHRY, SYGVKD. This CDR3 region has 16 residues. The V segment lost 0 bases and the J segment 2 bases; nucleotides outside the gene matches: 4. CDR3 nucleotide sequence: TGTGCCATCAGTGAGTCAGGACAGGGGCGACAAGAGACCCAGTACTTC. This encodes CAISESGQGRQETQYF.

The gene calls are TRBV28 and TRBJ2-1; 7 bases are a match to TRBD1. Looked up from germline, CDR1 is MDHEN and CDR2 is SYDVKM. V gave up 3 bases and J gave up 6 bases; unmatched junction bases: 5. This CDR3 has 14 residues. The DNA of the CDR3 is TGTGCCAGCAGTTTGACAGGGTCGGTCAATGAGCAGTTCTTC. It yields the protein CASSLTGSVNEQFF.

The chain has TRBV5-1 and TRBJ2-1, with 8 bases aligning to TRBD2. This CDR3 has 18 amino acids. The junction had 22 bases not matched to a gene; V was cut back by 4 bases and J by 10 bases. The germline V gene has CDR1 SGHRS and CDR2 YFSETQ. The CDR3 nucleotides are TGCGCCAGCAGCCGGGGGGGGGCGGCAGTGTCAGGCGGTAGCGAGCAGTTCTTC. Translation gives CASSRGGAAVSGGSEQFF.

The chain is built from TRBV7-2 and TRBJ2-7, with 7 bases identical to TRBD1. The germline V gene encodes CDR1 SGHTA and CDR2 FQGNSA. The CDR3 contains 13 residues. The V and J ends lost 3 bases and 7 bases, in that order; junction bases with no gene match: 6. The CDR3 DNA is TGTGCCAGCAGCTTCCAGGGGGTGGGAGAGCAGTACTTC. Its protein product is CASSFQGVGEQYF.

The genes are TRBV5-8 and TRBJ2-5, with 8 bases that match TRBD1. CDR3 length: 14 amino acids. V dropped 4 bases and J dropped 3; count of bases not matched to a gene: 5. The germline V gene encodes CDR1 SGHTS and CDR2 YDEGEE. CDR3 loop: CASSTRTGKETQYF. CDR3 DNA sequence: TGTGCCAGCAGCACCCGGACAGGGAAAGAGACCCAGTACTTC.

This clone was seen only once. The chain couples TRBV30 to TRBJ2-3, with D possibly matching TRBD2 (7 bases). V gave up 4 bases and J gave up 1 base, with 12 bases separating them. The CDR3 has 14 residues. CDR1 is GTSNPN and CDR2 is SVGIG in the germline V gene (reference sequence). CDR3: CAWKGGPGTDTQYF. The CDR3 DNA sequence: TGTGCCTGGAAGGGGGGGCCAGGCACAGATACGCAGTATTTT.

The V call is TRBV11-3, the J call TRBJ2-1; D not certain. Germline CDR1 reads SGHNT; CDR2 reads YENEEA. V was trimmed by 2 bases and J by 6 bases, leaving 14 bases between them. The CDR3 consists of 15 residues. CDR3 sequence: CASSLYPGAANEQFF. CDR3 sequence (DNA): TGTGCCAGCAGCTTATACCCCGGCGCGGCCAATGAGCAGTTCTTC.

This chain uses TRBV6-1 with TRBJ2-3, with 12 bases identical to TRBD2. V gave up 8 bases and J gave up 2 bases; unmatched junction bases: 5. Per germline, CDR1 MNHNS and CDR2 SASEGT. There are 15 residues in the CDR3. Here the CDR3 reads CASRGTSGYTDTQYF. CDR3 nucleotides: TGTGCCAGCCGGGGGACTAGCGGGTACACAGATACGCAGTATTTT.

This chain uses TRBV28 with TRBJ2-2; tentatively, D is TRBD1 (6 bases). Germline V gene sequence: CDR1 MDHEN, CDR2 SYDVKM. V lost 3 bases, J lost 6 bases, and 8 bases lay in between. This CDR3 has 13 amino acids. The CDR3 region is CASSFRGPGELFF. In DNA form, the CDR3 reads TGTGCCAGCAGTTTCAGGGGCCCCGGGGAGCTGTTTTTT.

The gene calls are TRBV21-1 and TRBJ1-1; whether TRBD1, the table's D call, matches the DNA was not checked. TRBV21-1 represents a pseudogene. The CDR3 totals 15 residues. CDR3: CASSSWDRVWTEAFF. CDR3 bases: TGTGCCAGCAGCTCCTGGGACAGGGTGTGGACTGAAGCTTTCTTT.

The chain carries TRBV7-2 and TRBJ2-5; a weak D match, TRBD1 (6 bases). Between the trimmed V and J ends, which lost 6 bases and 4 bases, there was a span of 18 bases. Germline V gene data show CDR1 as SGHTA and CDR2 as FQGNSA. The CDR3 spans 15 residues. The CDR3 loop is CASRWGQGLGETQYF. CDR3 bases: TGTGCCAGCAGATGGGGGCAGGGTTTGGGAGAGACCCAGTACTTC.

CDR3 DNA: TGTGCCAGCAGTTACGGGGCCGCAAGTGGCTACACCTTC. Translated: CASSYGAASGYTF. The V gene is TRBV6-6, the J gene TRBJ1-2, with D maybe TRBD1 (5 bases). The CDR3 runs 13 residues. Germline V CDR1 and CDR2: MNHNY, SVGAGI (reference sequence). Trimming cost V 2 bases and J 7 bases, with 11 bases left between them.

This clone has just a few counts. J is TRBJ2-1 and V is TRBV4-2, with 7 nucleotides matching TRBD1. This CDR3 region has 13 residues. The J segment lost 7 bases and the V segment lost 8 bases, leaving 8 bases of the junction unmatched. Germline V lookup: CDR1 LGHNA, CDR2 YNFKEQ. CDR3 DNA: TGTGCCAGCGCCGCCGGACAGGCTAATGAGCAGTTCTTC. It codes for CASAAGQANEQFF.

This clone was seen only a few times. V gene TRBV5-1 combines with J gene TRBJ1-2; 7 bases fit TRBD1. Trimming removed 6 bases from V and 2 bases from J; junction bases left unmatched: 7. Germline values: CDR1 SGHRS, CDR2 YFSETQ. The length of the CDR3 is 14 residues. CDR3 residues: CASTQGGANYGYTF. Written as DNA, the CDR3 is TGCGCCAGCACTCAGGGGGGCGCGAACTATGGCTACACCTTC.

The V call is TRBV28, the J call TRBJ2-7, with D tentatively TRBD1 (5 bases). The CDR3 spans 12 residues. Germline values: CDR1 MDHEN, CDR2 SYDVKM. V was pared by 6 bases and J by 6 bases, with 12 bases between. This chain's CDR3 is CASSVFRGEQYF. The DNA for the CDR3 is TGTGCCAGCAGCGTCTTTAGGGGCGAGCAGTACTTC.

The chain employs TRBV15 and TRBJ1-2; 9 bases line up with TRBD1. The CDR3 is 16 residues long. V shed 1 base, J shed 6 bases, and the junction held 9 bases outside the gene matches. Germline V gives CDR1 LNHNV, CDR2 YYDKDF (reference sequence). CDR3 nucleotide sequence: TGTGCCACCAGCAGAGGACCGGGACAGGGAATGGATGGCTACACCTTC. Translation: CATSRGPGQGMDGYTF.